This T cell receptor beta chain was obtained from a study of preoperative IRX-2 immunotherapy in early breast cancer. This CDR3 contains 14 residues. V lost 2 bases and J 4 bases, leaving 10 bases between the germline ends. Germline-derived CDR1 and CDR2 are MGHDK and SYGVNS. The treatment was: preoperative locoregional IRX-2 cytokine immunotherapy. Samples came from a phase Ib trial of preoperative locoregional IRX-2 cytokine immunotherapy. Sequenced by immunoSEQ multiplex PCR; TCRdb stores in-frame clones only, minus some. The data contain 34,000 or so clones, roughly four fifths of them seen just once; the ten biggest clones take up around 2.7%.

The sample in question was lymph node tissue, obtained from a patient treated with IRX-2 immunotherapy. The V gene is TRBV25-1, the J gene TRBJ2-3; perhaps TRBD1 as D (6 bases). The TCR originated in a human donor with breast cancer. The CDR3 DNA reads as TGTGCCAGCAGTGAAACAGGGTTCGCAGATACGCAGTATTTT. It specifies CASSETGFADTQYF.